Listed below are T cell receptor beta chains from one sample, sequenced in a study of T cell responses to AZD1222 COVID-19 vaccine. Clones were sequenced by immunoSEQ multiplex PCR, and TCRdb holds only the in-frame ones, with some missing. Found here are over 50,000 clones, approximately 84% of them singletons; the top ten hold 25% to 30%. The sample consisted of peripheral blood, taken on day 0 of AZD1222 vaccination. These TCRs come from an adult in good health. Both conserved end residues are trimmed from each CDR3.

V gene | CDR3 protein
TRBV11-2 | ASSFPRDRGRATGELF
TRBV19 | ASSQGYNQPQH
TRBV6-2/TRBV6-3 | ASSTTRGLAGHQETQY
TRBV10-2 | ASILAGPTGELF
TRBV7-8 | ASSFLWTTRKGYNEQF
TRBV4-1 | ASSQGQRGWDEQF
TRBV5-6 | ASSLVAGNSLLH
TRBV5-8 | ASSSQGTRTDTQY
TRBV19 | ASSIAGQAINEQF
TRBV18 | ASSAGGGLNQPQH
TRBV21-1 | ASSIKTSGSYEQY
TRBV7-7 | ASSGAGSETQY
TRBV19 | ASRIGPNEKLF
TRBV5-1 | ASSLTGQNSPLH
TRBV25-1 | ASGRTNTEAF
TRBV11-2 | ASSERLAGVRETQY
TRBV4-1 | ASSRAAGVTNEQF
TRBV7-9 | ASSADRGRGPEAF
TRBV6-5 | ASGGQHTIY
TRBV6-2/TRBV6-3 | ASSGDSFTDTQY
TRBV23-1 | ASSQSDRRDSNQPQH
TRBV19 | ASSSAPIQGYITGELF
TRBV15 | ATTARAEETQY
TRBV6-5 | ASSRDLSTEAF
TRBV5-1 | ASSLGGDGPQRSPLH
TRBV11-2 | ASSLMPVSTNEKLF
TRBV27 | ASGGHNQPQH
TRBV7-6 | ASKAHTGSQYEQY
TRBV11-2 | ASSLGPEQF
TRBV4-3 | ASSQETGQVAYEQY
TRBV7-9 | ASGLSLNYGYT
TRBV7-9 | ASSPRTGANYGYT
TRBV4-3 | ASSQVQGSYNEQF
TRBV11-1 | ASSAPLGTRTDTQY
TRBV30 | AWSGADEKLF
TRBV7-9 | ASSPTTSGWDTQY
TRBV30 | AWKPKGGERNTEAF
TRBV18 | ASSWGITEAF
TRBV27 | ASINRVWGEAF
TRBV5-1 | ASSLATAGPNEKLF
TRBV6-5 | ASTPREGGYTEAF
TRBV7-8 | ASSRLSTGELF
TRBV25-1 | ASRGTAFYYGYT
TRBV7-2 | ASSGTYRNTEAF
TRBV12-5 | ATNTGPYSNQPQH
TRBV18 | ASSPGGQETQY
TRBV6-5 | ASSRRGGGEKLF
TRBV30 | AWSGRGEQF
TRBV27 | ASRPAGAYYEQY
TRBV11-3 | ASSKGLKNIQY
TRBV2 | ASSDGYSNQPQH
TRBV6-2/TRBV6-3 | ASSYLETQY
TRBV14 | ASSQDGNTEAF
TRBV2 | ASSDLGYTEAF
TRBV5-6 | ASRRDFRKETQY
TRBV6-2/TRBV6-3 | ASSYWTSGENEQF